These 5 T cell receptor beta chains share one sample of origin, sequenced in a study of blood T cell repertoires in COVID-19. TCRdb's copy holds only in-frame clones and misses some; the assay was immunoSEQ multiplex PCR. This sample yields approximately 70,000 clones, of which 75% to 95% are seen a single time; around 5% belongs to the top ten. Material for sequencing was peripheral blood. Receptors were obtained from a young woman with acute or convalescent COVID-19.

The chain links TRBV18 to TRBJ1-2; TRBD1 is a possible D gene (5 bases). The CDR3 extends over 15 amino acids. V was trimmed by 3 bases and J by 4 bases, leaving 15 bases between them. Germline CDR1 and CDR2: KGHSH and LQKENI. The CDR3 sequence: CASSPREGEVYGYTF. The CDR3 nucleotides read TGTGCCAGCTCACCCCGTGAAGGGGAGGTCTATGGCTACACCTTC.

The chain is built from TRBV14 and TRBJ1-1, with 9 bases identical to TRBD1. V shed 8 bases, J shed 1 base, and the junction held 20 bases outside the gene matches. Germline values: CDR1 SGHDN, CDR2 FVKESK. The CDR3 sequence is 19 residues long. CDR3 amino acids: CASSPAQRNRGQQNTEAFF. The DNA for the CDR3 is TGTGCCAGCTCACCGGCTCAGAGGAACAGGGGGCAACAGAACACTGAAGCTTTCTTT.

The rearrangement links TRBV30 to TRBJ2-7; 7 bases are shared with TRBD2. The germline V gene has CDR1 GTSNPN and CDR2 SVGIG (reference sequence). This CDR3 has 15 amino acids. V shed 3 bases and J 3 bases; nucleotides not matched to a gene: 11. The chain's CDR3 is CAWSRRTSGGYEQYF. CDR3 sequence (DNA): TGTGCCTGGAGCCGAAGGACTAGTGGTGGCTACGAGCAGTACTTC.

The chain employs TRBV10-3 and TRBJ1-6; TRBD1 might be the D (5 bases). The CDR3 is 17 residues long. Germline assignment: CDR1 ENHRY and CDR2 SYGVKD. V dropped 3 bases and J dropped 0 bases, with 12 bases sitting between them. The CDR3 spells CAISDQGMSSYNSPLHF. For the CDR3, the DNA is TGTGCCATCAGTGACCAGGGTATGAGCTCCTATAATTCACCCCTCCACTTT.

The chain links TRBV3-1 (or the pseudogene TRBV3-2) to TRBJ1-6; TRBD1 matches 7 bases. CDR3 size: 15 residues. Germline V gene sequence: CDR1 LGHDT, CDR2 YNNKEL (reference sequence). Losses at the gene ends were 1 base for V and 7 bases for J; bases not matched to a gene: 4. CDR3 nucleotide sequence: TGTGCCAGCAGCCAAGGTCAGGGGGTCAATTCACCCCTCCACTTT. Translated: CASSQGQGVNSPLHF.